This T cell receptor (beta chain) was sequenced in a study of shared clonotypes between healthy human individuals. Study results and caveats: Generation probabilities were higher for clonotypes shared across all four sorted-subset donors than for unshared ones.

To note about this clone: Its antigen is as yet unknown.

Method: immunoSEQ multiplex PCR; TCRdb's copy keeps in-frame clones and lacks some. The sample records about 800,000 clones, about 97% being singletons. CD45RO-negative, CCR7-selected cells formed the naive CD8 fraction, which excluded terminally differentiated effector memory CD45RA+ cells. V lost 4 bases and J 1 base, leaving 10 bases between the germline ends. The CDR3 is 14 residues long. From germline, CDR1 is SGDLS and CDR2 YYNGEE. The chain has TRBV9 and TRBJ2-3; D perhaps matches TRBD2 (5 bases). The source material was naive CD8+ T cells sorted from blood. The sequence derives from a man aged 25 to 40 in good health. The CDR3 DNA reads TGTGCCAGCAGCCCAAGGACTCGCACAGATACGCAGTATTTT. As protein: CASSPRTRTDTQYF.